This note documents a single T cell receptor (beta chain) sequence. This clonotype was found many times. The clone's antigen remains unknown. There are no base qualities to consult, and no much larger clone falls within one base. Library creation used RACE. TCRdb records NextSeq 500 as the sequencer. During library preparation, unique molecular identifiers were attached to individual cDNA molecules so that TCRs could be counted quantitatively and reproducibly. For every blood RNA sample, sequencing covered both the TCR alpha and TCR beta chains. The authors' pipeline ran thus. Samples had a median of around 92,000 TCRs, with a range from roughly 20,000 to 690,600. V, J and CDR3 annotation of the TCR reads was carried out using the Decombinator software suite. Every sample was subsampled to the same number of TCRs (28,000) for the PS versus PT1 abundance plots. Expanded TCRs were defined as absent before sensitization and observed at least eight times at the 2-week time point. The public sequencing data were trimmed at Q25 with fastp and processed into clonotypes with MiXCR by TCRdb, which kept only in-frame beta chains. Records with the same CDR3 protein are collapsed into one entry carrying the most frequent genes and DNA. These V and J calls originate from TCRdb's pipeline instead of the authors' own analysis. In this sample the table shows fewer than 55,000 distinct CDR3 sequences, about 10% of which occur a single time. The ten largest make up around a sixth of the sample.

The germline V gene specifies SGHTA as CDR1 and FQGTGA as CDR2. The CDR3 has 15 amino acids, counting the end cysteine and phenylalanine. Of all the DNA, just the CDR3 is kept, 45 bases in frame from base 1. Trimming takes 5 bases from V and 0 bases from J, and the germline ends sit 11 bases apart. The source of the sample is a study of human T cells and chemical hapten exposure listed by TCRdb under 2021. Background on the whole study: For sensitization, 2% DPC in acetone was applied to a roughly 2 cm by roughly 2 cm area of upper inner arm skin. Patients additionally received weekly therapeutic DPC doses to the scalp throughout the approximately 24-week study period. Patch tests used Finn chambers with 0.01% DPC on the upper back, scored after 6 days by International Contact Dermatitis Research Group standards. The patient cohort, mostly female, included alopecia areata with under or over 50% scalp involvement, alopecia totalis and alopecia universalis. Libraries were pooled for sequencing, and variation in per-sample TCR yields was attributed mainly to small differences in library volumes within the pool. In alopecia patients, the study followed how the peripheral blood TCR repertoire changed in vivo over primary and secondary sensitization to diphenylcyclopropenone (DPC), a hapten. Patient blood was sampled pre-sensitization (week 0) and at 2, 6 and about 24 weeks after DPC sensitization. For TCR sequencing, blood came from twenty-nine alopecia patients at anywhere from one to four time points (pre-sensitization, 2, 6 and 24 weeks). Summary of the overall study and its limitations: All patients had alopecia, a presumed autoimmune disease, so their immune response might differ from that of healthy individuals. Patch test score correlated positively with the number of PT1 expanded TCRs, reaching significance at thresholds 8, 16 and 32 but not at 4. Compared with pre-sensitization or healthy control sets, expanded TCRs formed significantly more large CDR3 similarity clusters, which is consistent with antigen-driven responses. No change with DPC sensitization was found in the number of TCRs above 1 in 1000 frequency, and no evidence of global repertoire structure alterations was found. After repeated subsampling, the strength of the expansion versus patch-test correlation and the threshold at which it became significant changed.

The sample's time point label is to be understood as: patch test 3, about 24 weeks after DPC sensitization. The sample's treatment or condition label, in plain terms: therapeutic diphenylcyclopropenone sensitization with weekly scalp DPC. At each patch-test visit, blood was drawn before the patch test was applied. Patients were eligible if aged 18 to 70, diagnosed with alopecia and judged suitable for DPC therapy, and pregnant patients were excluded. Total RNA was extracted from unfractionated whole blood that had been collected in Tempus Blood RNA tubes. Here the sequenced sample was whole blood, taken in connection with sensitization to the hapten diphenylcyclopropenone (DPC). The sequence came from a woman aged 40 to 55 with alopecia areata. Some clones in this sample may be carry-over from other donors' samples. The chain is made from TRBV7-3 and TRBJ2-1; no D gene is confidently identified. The nucleotide sequence is TGTGCCAGCAGCAAAAGACCGAGCTCCTACAATGAGCAGTTCTTC. It specifies CASSKRPSSYNEQFF.